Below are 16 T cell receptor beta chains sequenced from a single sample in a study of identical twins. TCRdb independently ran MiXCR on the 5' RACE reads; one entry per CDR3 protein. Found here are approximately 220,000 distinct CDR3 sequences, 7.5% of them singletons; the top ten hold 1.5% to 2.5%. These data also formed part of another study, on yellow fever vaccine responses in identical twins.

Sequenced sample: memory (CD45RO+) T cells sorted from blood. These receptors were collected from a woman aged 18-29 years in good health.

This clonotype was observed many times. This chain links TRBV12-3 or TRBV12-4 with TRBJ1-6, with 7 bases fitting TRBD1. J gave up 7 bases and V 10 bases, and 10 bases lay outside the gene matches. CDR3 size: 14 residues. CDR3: CATYQTGLNSPLHF. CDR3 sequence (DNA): TGTGCCACCTACCAGACAGGGTTGAATTCACCCCTCCACTTT.

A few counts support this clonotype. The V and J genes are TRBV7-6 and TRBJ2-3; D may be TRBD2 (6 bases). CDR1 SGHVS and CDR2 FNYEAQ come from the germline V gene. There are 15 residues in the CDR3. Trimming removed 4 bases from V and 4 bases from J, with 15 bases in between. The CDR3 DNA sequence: TGTGCCAGCAGCTCCGGGGCGGGGCCCGCAGATACGCAGTATTTT. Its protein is CASSSGAGPADTQYF.

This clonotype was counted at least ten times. The CDR3 region has the DNA TGTGCCAGCAGTTCTAATAAACTCGGGGAGCTGTTTTTT. Protein: CASSSNKLGELFF. V gene TRBV12-3 or TRBV12-4 combines with J gene TRBJ2-2; D gene uncertain. The CDR3 covers 13 residues. Between the trimmed V and J ends, which lost 4 bases and 7 bases, there was a span of 10 bases.

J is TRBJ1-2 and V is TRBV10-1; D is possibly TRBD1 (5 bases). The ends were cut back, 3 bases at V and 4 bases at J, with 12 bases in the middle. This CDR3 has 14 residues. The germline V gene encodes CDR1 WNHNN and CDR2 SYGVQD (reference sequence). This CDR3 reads CASSDTGWSYGYTF. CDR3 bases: TGCGCCAGCAGTGATACAGGTTGGAGCTATGGCTACACCTTC.

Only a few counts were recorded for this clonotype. CDR3 nucleotide sequence: TGTGCCAGCAGACCCATGGGGGGACTAGCGGGATCGGTTTCCTACAATGAGCAGTTCTTC. Translation gives CASRPMGGLAGSVSYNEQFF. The J gene is TRBJ2-1, the V gene TRBV28; 13 nucleotides align to TRBD2. V was pared by 6 bases and J by 1 base, with 15 bases of the junction left unmatched. Per germline, CDR1 MDHEN and CDR2 SYDVKM. The CDR3 runs 20 residues.

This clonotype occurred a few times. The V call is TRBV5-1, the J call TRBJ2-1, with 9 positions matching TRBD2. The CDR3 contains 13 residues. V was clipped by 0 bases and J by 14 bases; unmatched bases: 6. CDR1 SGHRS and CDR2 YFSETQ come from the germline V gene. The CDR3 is CASSLEAGGPKFF. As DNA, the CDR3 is TGCGCCAGCAGCTTGGAGGCGGGGGGGCCCAAGTTCTTC.

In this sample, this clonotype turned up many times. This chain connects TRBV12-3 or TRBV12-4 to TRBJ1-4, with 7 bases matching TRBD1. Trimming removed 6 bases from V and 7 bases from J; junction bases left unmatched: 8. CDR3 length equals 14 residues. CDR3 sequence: CASRRGQAGEKLFF. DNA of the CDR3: TGTGCCAGCAGACGCGGACAGGCCGGTGAAAAACTGTTTTTT.

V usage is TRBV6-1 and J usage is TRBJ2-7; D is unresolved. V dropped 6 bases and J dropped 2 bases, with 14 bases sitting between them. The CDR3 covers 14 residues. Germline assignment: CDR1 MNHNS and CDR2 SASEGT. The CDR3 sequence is CASRSPGVTYEQYF. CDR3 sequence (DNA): TGTGCCAGCAGATCCCCTGGCGTCACCTACGAGCAGTACTTC.

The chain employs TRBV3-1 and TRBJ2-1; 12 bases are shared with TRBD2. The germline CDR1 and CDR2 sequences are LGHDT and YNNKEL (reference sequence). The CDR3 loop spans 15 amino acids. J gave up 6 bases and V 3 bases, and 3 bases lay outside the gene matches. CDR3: CASSQTSGRVNEQFF. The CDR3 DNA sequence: TGTGCCAGCAGCCAGACTAGCGGGAGAGTCAATGAGCAGTTCTTC.

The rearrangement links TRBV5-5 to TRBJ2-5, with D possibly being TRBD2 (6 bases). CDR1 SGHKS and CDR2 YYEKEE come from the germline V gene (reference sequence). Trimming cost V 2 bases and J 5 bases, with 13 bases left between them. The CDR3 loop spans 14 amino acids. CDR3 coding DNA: TGTGCCAGCAGCTTAGCTAGCGTAATGGAGACCCAGTACTTC. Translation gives CASSLASVMETQYF.

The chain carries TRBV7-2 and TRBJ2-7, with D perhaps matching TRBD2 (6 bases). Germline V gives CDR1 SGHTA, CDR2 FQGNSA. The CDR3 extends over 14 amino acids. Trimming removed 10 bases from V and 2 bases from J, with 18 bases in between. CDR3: CATKPTASAYEQYF. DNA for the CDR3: TGTGCCACCAAACCCACCGCTAGCGCCTACGAGCAGTACTTC. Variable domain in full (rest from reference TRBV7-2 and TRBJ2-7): GAGVSQSPSNKVTEKGKDVELRCDPISGHTALYWYRQSLGQGLEFLIYFQGNSAPDKSGLPSDRFSAERTGGSVSTLTIQRTQQEDSAVYLCATKPTASAYEQYFGPGTRLTVT.

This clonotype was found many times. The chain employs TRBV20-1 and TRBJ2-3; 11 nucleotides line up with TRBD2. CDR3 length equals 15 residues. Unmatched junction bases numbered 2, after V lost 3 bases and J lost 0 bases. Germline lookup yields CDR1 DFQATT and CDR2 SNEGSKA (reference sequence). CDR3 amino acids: CSASRTSGSTDTQYF. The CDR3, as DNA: TGCAGTGCTAGCCGGACTAGCGGGAGCACAGATACGCAGTATTTT.

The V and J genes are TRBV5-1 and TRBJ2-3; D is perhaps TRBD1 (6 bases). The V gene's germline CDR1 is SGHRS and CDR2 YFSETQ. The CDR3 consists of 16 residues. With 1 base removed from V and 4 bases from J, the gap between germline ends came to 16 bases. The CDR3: CASSLQWGLESDTQYF. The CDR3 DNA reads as TGCGCCAGCAGCTTGCAGTGGGGGCTGGAATCAGATACGCAGTATTTT.

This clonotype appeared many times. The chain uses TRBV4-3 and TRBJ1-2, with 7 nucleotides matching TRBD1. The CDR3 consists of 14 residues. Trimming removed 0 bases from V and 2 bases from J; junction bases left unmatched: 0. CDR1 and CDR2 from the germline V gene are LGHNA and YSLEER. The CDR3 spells CASSQEGGNYGYTF. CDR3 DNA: TGCGCCAGCAGCCAAGAAGGGGGCAACTATGGCTACACCTTC.

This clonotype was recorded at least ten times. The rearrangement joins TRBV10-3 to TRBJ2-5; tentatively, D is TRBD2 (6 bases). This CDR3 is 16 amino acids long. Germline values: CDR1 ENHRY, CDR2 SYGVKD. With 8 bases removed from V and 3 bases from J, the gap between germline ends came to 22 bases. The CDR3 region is CAIGINERAPKETQYF. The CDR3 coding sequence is TGTGCCATCGGTATAAATGAGCGGGCCCCTAAAGAGACCCAGTACTTC.

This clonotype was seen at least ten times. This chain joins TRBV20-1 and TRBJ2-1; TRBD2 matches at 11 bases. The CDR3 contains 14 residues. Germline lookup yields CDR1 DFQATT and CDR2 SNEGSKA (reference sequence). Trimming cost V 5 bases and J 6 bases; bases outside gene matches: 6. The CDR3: CSASSGGTSNEQFF. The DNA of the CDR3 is TGCAGTGCTTCTAGCGGGGGGACCTCCAATGAGCAGTTCTTC.